This paragraph reports one TCR beta chain. Germline lookup yields CDR1 MDHEN and CDR2 SYDVKM. CDR3 length: 11 residues. Trimming removed 5 bases at V and 13 bases at J, with 12 bases between. The data stem from a study of cytomegalovirus exposure and HLA in healthy donors. A multiplex PCR was run with 60 Vbeta primers and 13 Jbeta primers. TCRdb keeps only in-frame clones here, not all; method: immunoSEQ multiplex PCR. Altogether around 130,000 clones are present, approximately 72% being singletons, with the ten largest covering 6.5%. The V call is TRBV28, the J call TRBJ1-5; no definite D call. The source of this sequence is a woman aged 55-75 years in good health and CMV-seronegative. Sequenced input: PBMCs. The CDR3: CASSTTTTQHF. The CDR3 coding sequence is TGTGCCAGCAGTACCACGACAACGCAGCATTTT.